The sequence of this TCR beta chain was determined in a study of T cells in women clearing cervical HPV infection. Germline lookup yields CDR1 MNHNS and CDR2 SASEGT. V was pared by 2 bases and J by 4 bases, with 3 bases of the junction left unmatched. The CDR3 consists of 16 residues. On this clone itself: The read terminates 3 residues before the CDR3 end, so the remaining end is supplied by the germline J gene.

Here immunoSEQ multiplex PCR was the method, and the copy in TCRdb shows in-frame clones only, minus some. The listing contains about 25,000 clones. The genes are TRBV6-1 and TRBJ2-1; 12 bases are a match to TRBD2. Input material: blood buffy coat. This receptor was obtained from a woman aged 18-70 years with a cervical HPV16 infection that either progressed to CIN3+ or cleared (not recorded which). The CDR3 loop is CASSERTSGTYNEQFF. Partial CDR3 DNA: TGTGCCAGCAGTGAACGGACTAGCGGGACATACAATGAG.